The TCR beta chain described here comes from a study of blood T cell repertoires in COVID-19. Study details: PBMCs, B-cell-depleted T cells, or T cells were the source of the cDNA or gDNA that made up the material.

Measured with immunoSEQ multiplex PCR; TCRdb has only the in-frame clones, and not every one. The sample records approximately 170,000 clones, 70% to 90% being singletons. V lost 3 bases and J lost 4; bases outside the gene matches: 3. Per the germline V gene, CDR1 is KGHSH and CDR2 is LQKENI. This CDR3 region has 14 residues. This receptor was taken from an elderly woman with COVID-19, enrolled during active disease. The gene calls are TRBV18 and TRBJ1-5, with 7 bases that match TRBD1. The specimen was peripheral blood. The CDR3: CASSPGTANQPQHF. In nucleotides, the CDR3 is TGTGCCAGCTCACCTGGGACAGCAAATCAGCCCCAGCATTTT.